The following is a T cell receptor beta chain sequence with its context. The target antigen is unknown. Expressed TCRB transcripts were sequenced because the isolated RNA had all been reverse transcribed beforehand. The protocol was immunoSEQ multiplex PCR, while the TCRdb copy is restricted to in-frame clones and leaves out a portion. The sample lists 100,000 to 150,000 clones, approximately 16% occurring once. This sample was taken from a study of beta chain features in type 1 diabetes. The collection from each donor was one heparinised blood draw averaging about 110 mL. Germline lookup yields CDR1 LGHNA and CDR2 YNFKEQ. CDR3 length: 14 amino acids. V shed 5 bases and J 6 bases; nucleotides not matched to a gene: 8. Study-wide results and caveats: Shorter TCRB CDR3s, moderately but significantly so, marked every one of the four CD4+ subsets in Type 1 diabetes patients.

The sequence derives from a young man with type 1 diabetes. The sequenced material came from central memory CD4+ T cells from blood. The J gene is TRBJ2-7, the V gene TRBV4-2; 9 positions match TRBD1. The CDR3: CASSDPGQGTEQYF. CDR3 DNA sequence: TGTGCCAGCAGCGATCCGGGACAGGGTACCGAGCAGTACTTC.